The clone carrying this T cell receptor beta chain occurred many times. Antigen unknown. Exclusion applied to patients with other autoimmune diseases, uncontrolled infections, pregnancy or lactation. The PBMCs had their origin in 7.5 to 10 ml of fresh peripheral blood. Researchers took RNA transcripts and amplified TCR beta CDR3 regions from them. HTBI primers primed a first-round RT-PCR, and a second-round multiplex PCR followed. Using its own MiXCR run on the multiplex PCR reads, TCRdb lists one record per CDR3 protein. This table has about 500,000 distinct CDR3 sequences, over 13% appearing once. The sample originates from a study of Graves' ophthalmopathy and Graves' hyperthyroidism. Regarding the study as a whole: Blood samples also showed most expanded thyroid clonotypes exceeding 0.001 frequency. Built on 13 signatures, a model told ophthalmopathy apart from stable hyperthyroidism with 87.88% sensitivity and 75% to 82% specificity.

Germline V gives CDR1 MNHNS, CDR2 SASEGT. The V gene lost 2 bases and the J gene lost 3 bases, with 14 bases spanning the gap. The CDR3 contains 15 residues. Input material: blood. This clonotype was obtained from a woman aged 25 to 39 with Graves' ophthalmopathy. V usage is TRBV6-1 and J usage is TRBJ2-7, with D possibly being TRBD1 (6 bases). The CDR3 loop reads CASSETGPGHYEQYF. In DNA, the CDR3 is TGTGCCAGCAGTGAAACAGGGCCTGGCCACTACGAGCAGTACTTC.